This section outlines one TCR beta chain sequence together with its context. The antigen this receptor binds is unknown. No qualities accompany the bases; no much larger clone lies one base away. The immunoSEQ Assay, a bias-controlled multiplex PCR, was used to amplify TCRbeta CDR3 regions from genomic DNA. For the original study's pipeline: The number of nucleated cells in each sample was estimated from the amplification of reference gene primers within the assay. To quantify the absolute abundance of each unique TCRbeta CDR3 rearrangement, sequence reads were collapsed and filtered. For each sample, productive Simpson clonality was calculated by taking the square root of Simpson's diversity index across productive rearrangements. TCRdb took this table from immuneACCESS and kept in-frame rearrangements with V and J called. Such tables lack part of the clones; where checked against another copy, unresolved V genes explain under half of the gap, and the rest is unexplained. V and J calls and clone size are copied from that table; D and trimming were computed from the DNA. The sample records some 280,000 clones, roughly nine tenths of which are singletons. The ten largest make up 0.9% to 1% of the sample.

The sample belongs to a study of blood T cell repertoires in COVID-19 (dated by TCRdb to 2020 to 2022). The study in broad terms: Samples from collaborators originated in the United States, Italy and Spain and spanned both the acute and convalescent phases of COVID-19. The material from the prospective study consisted of cDNA or gDNA derived from T cells, B-cell-depleted T cells, or PBMCs. The dataset comprised deeply sampled blood TCRbeta repertoires from subjects exposed to, actively infected with, or recovered from COVID-19. The repertoires were released in a freely available public database intended as a resource for research on the immune response to SARS-CoV-2. Samples were obtained from the ongoing ImmuneRACE study (first 160 participants) and from 950 to 1,500 subjects provided by 6 global collaborators. Sample metadata almost always included a de-identified subject ID, COVID-19 status, age in years and sex. Where available, HLA class I and class II types were taken from metadata supplied by the sample provider and were not determined by assay-based typing. General study outcomes and caveats: The quantity of clinical and demographic metadata differed by source and by participant and was supplied without curation.

Trimming removed 5 bases from V and 5 bases from J; the gene matches leave 6 bases unexplained. There are 14 amino acids in the CDR3, from cysteine to phenylalanine inclusive. Left in the record is the CDR3 DNA by itself, 42 bases read in frame from the first base. The germline V gene encodes CDR1 SNHLY and CDR2 FYNNEI. Another Seattle source contributed samples from volunteer blood donors who had recovered from COVID-19. Whole blood was collected in K2EDTA tubes by collaborating institutions according to the institutions' own protocols. For TCRbeta analysis, collaborators shipped samples as frozen whole blood, isolated PBMCs, or DNA extracted from either of those sample types.

This receptor was taken from a woman in her thirties or forties who had recovered from COVID-19. The sample consisted of peripheral blood. The chain is encoded by TRBV2 joined to TRBJ1-5; a stretch of 7 junction bases matches TRBD1. The base sequence is TGTGCCAGCAGTCCGGGACAGAATTATCAGCCCCAGCATTTT. Its protein is CASSPGQNYQPQHF.